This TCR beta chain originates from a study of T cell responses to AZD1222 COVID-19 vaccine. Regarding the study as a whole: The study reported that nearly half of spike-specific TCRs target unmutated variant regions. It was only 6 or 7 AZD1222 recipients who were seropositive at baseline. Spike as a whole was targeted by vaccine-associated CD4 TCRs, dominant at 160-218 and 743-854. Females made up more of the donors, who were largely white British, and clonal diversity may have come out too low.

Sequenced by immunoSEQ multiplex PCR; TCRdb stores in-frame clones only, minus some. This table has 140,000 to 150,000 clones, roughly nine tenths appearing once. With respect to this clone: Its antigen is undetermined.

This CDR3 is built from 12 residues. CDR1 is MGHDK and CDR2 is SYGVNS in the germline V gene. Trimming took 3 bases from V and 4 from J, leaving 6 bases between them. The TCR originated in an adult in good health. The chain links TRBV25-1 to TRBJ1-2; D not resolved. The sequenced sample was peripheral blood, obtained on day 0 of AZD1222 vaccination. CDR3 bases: TGTGCCAGCAGTGACTCCGGCTATGGCTACACCTTC. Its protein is CASSDSGYGYTF.